This T cell receptor beta chain was profiled in a study of T-cell reconstitution after alpha-beta-depleted transplantation in children. Unique molecular identifiers featured in how the TCRbeta library was prepared. TCRdb reprocessed the PCR reads with MiXCR, giving one entry per CDR3 protein. Among some 640,000 distinct CDR3 sequences, 16% were seen once, and the ten largest hold 1.1%. Germline V gene sequence: CDR1 DFQATT, CDR2 SNEGSKA (reference sequence). This CDR3 comprises 15 residues. Trimming removed 2 bases from V and 1 base from J, with 12 bases in between. The source material was PBMCs from the stem cell graft donor, sampled from the stem cell graft. This clonotype originated in a human donor who donated a stem cell graft to a child with acute myeloid leukemia. The chain carries TRBV20-1 and TRBJ1-3; D may be TRBD1 (6 bases). CDR3 residues: CSARPDDRSGNTIYF. CDR3 nucleotide sequence: TGCAGTGCTAGACCCGATGACAGGTCTGGAAACACCATATATTTT.